This is a list of T cell receptor beta chains from one sample in a study of T cell clonotyping in hematopoietic cell transplantation. Repertoires were generated with immunoSEQ multiplex PCR, while TCRdb's copy carries only in-frame clones and drops some. The sample lists about 36,000 clones, 95% occurring once. Sequencing used peripheral blood mononuclear cells, obtained before stem cell transplant. These receptors came from a man in his forties or fifties with chronic myeloid leukemia. Some clones in this sample may be carry-over from other donors' samples. Both conserved end residues are part of each CDR3. Each record gives: clone size, J gene, D gene, V gene, CDR3 DNA, CDR3 protein. D genes are given only for firm matches. The listing skips clone size in some rows; elsewhere it reads once, few, many or a size class.

>-|TRBJ1-1|TRBD1|TRBV4-3
TGCGCCAGCAGCCGGGACAGGGGGCATTTCACTGAAGCTTTCTTT
CASSRDRGHFTEAFF
>-|TRBJ1-1|-|TRBV7-3
TGTGCCAGCAGCTCTGGAGTGAACACTGAAGCTTTCTTT
CASSSGVNTEAFF
>-|TRBJ2-7|TRBD1|TRBV2
TGTGCCAGCAGTCTGGACAGGGGGCACGAGCAGTACTTC
CASSLDRGHEQYF
>once|TRBJ2-5|-|TRBV13
TGTGCCAGCAGCCTGGGGGCAGAAGAGACCCAGTACTTC
CASSLGAEETQYF
>-|TRBJ2-4|TRBD2|TRBV6-5
TGTGCCAGCAGTTTCCTCTCGACTAGCGGCAAAAACATTCAGTACTTC
CASSFLSTSGKNIQYF
>-|TRBJ1-5|-|TRBV5-6
TGTGCCAGCAGCCCCCACCGACACCTTAAAACTAATCAGCCCCAGCATTTT
CASSPHRHLKTNQPQHF
>-|TRBJ2-3|TRBD2|TRBV19
TGTGCCAGTAGTTCCTGGGGGGGAAACACAGATACGCAGTATTTT
CASSSWGGNTDTQYF
>-|TRBJ1-4|-|TRBV27
TGTGCCAGTAGATCCCTCTTTTCACCTGAAAAACTGTTTTTT
CASRSLFSPEKLFF
>-|TRBJ2-6|-|TRBV11-2
TGTGCCAGCAGGGAAGGGGGTTACGTTGGGGCCAACGTCCTGACTTTC
CASREGGYVGANVLTF
>few|TRBJ1-2|-|TRBV18
TGTGCCAGCTCACCACCTTCCGAGGCTAACTATGGCTACACCTTC
CASSPPSEANYGYTF
>-|TRBJ2-5|-|TRBV5-1
TGCGCCAGCAGCTCCTTAGGAGCGGGGACAACTGGAGAGACCCAGTACTTC
CASSSLGAGTTGETQYF
>-|TRBJ2-5|-|TRBV2
TGTGCCAGCAGTGAAGGGAGTGAGGGGACCCAGTACTTC
CASSEGSEGTQYF
>once|TRBJ2-5|TRBD1|TRBV7-9
TGTGCCAGCAGTCCTCGGAGGACAGGGGAGACCCAGTACTTC
CASSPRRTGETQYF
>-|TRBJ1-4|-|TRBV30
TGTGCCTGGAGTGCTACAGCAACTAATGAAAAACTGTTTTTT
CAWSATATNEKLFF
>-|TRBJ2-2|-|TRBV9
TGTGCCAGCAGCGTGTCGGCCCCCGGGGAGCTGTTTTTT
CASSVSAPGELFF
>-|TRBJ1-6|-|TRBV6-5
TGTGCCAGCAGTTACGCGGGAGGGTATAATTCACCCCTCCACTTT
CASSYAGGYNSPLHF
>-|TRBJ1-1|-|TRBV9
TGTGCCAGCAGCGTAGGCGGCAACCTGAACACTGAAGCTTTCTTT
CASSVGGNLNTEAFF
>-|TRBJ1-2|TRBD1|TRBV4-1
TGCGCCAGCAGCCAGTCCGGGACAGGCCCTGGCTATGGCTACACCTTC
CASSQSGTGPGYGYTF
>once|TRBJ1-5|-|TRBV4-3
TGCGCCAGCAGCCAAGATTATACAGGGCACCTAGCAATGGGGAAGCCCCAGCATTTT
CASSQDYTGHLAMGKPQHF
>-|TRBJ1-3|-|TRBV10-2
TGCGCCAGCAGTGAAGACGCCATCTCTGGAAACACCATATATTTT
CASSEDAISGNTIYF
>-|TRBJ1-1|-|TRBV5-1
TGCGCCAGCAGCTTCTCCGGCATGAACACTGAAGCTTTCTTT
CASSFSGMNTEAFF
>-|TRBJ2-7|-|TRBV19
TGTGCCAGTAGTGAGACAACCCACTACGAGCAGTACTTC
CASSETTHYEQYF
>-|TRBJ1-1|-|TRBV7-8
TGTGCCAGCAGCCTGGTTAGGAACACTGAAGCTTTCTTT
CASSLVRNTEAFF
>-|TRBJ1-1|-|TRBV6-5
TGTGCCAGCAGTTCCGTACGTGGGAACACTGAAGCTTTCTTT
CASSSVRGNTEAFF
>-|TRBJ1-4|-|TRBV5-8
TGTGCCAGCAGCTTGGGGGTCCAGGGCGGGTCTGACGAAAAACTGTTTTTT
CASSLGVQGGSDEKLFF
>-|TRBJ2-7|-|TRBV20-1
TGCAGTGCCCAGAGGGTAGACGAGCAGTACTTC
CSAQRVDEQYF
>-|TRBJ2-2|-|TRBV30
TGTGCCTGGAGTTGGGATGTAAACACCGGGGAGCTGTTTTTT
CAWSWDVNTGELFF
>-|TRBJ2-1|TRBD2|TRBV5-1
TGCGCCAGCAGCTTGGCCGGGGGGGGCTACAATGAGCAGTTCTTC
CASSLAGGGYNEQFF
>-|TRBJ2-5|-|TRBV7-9
TGTGCCAGCAGCCCCCCGGTCCTGGGGAAGTACTTC
CASSPPVLGKYF
>-|TRBJ1-1|-|TRBV4-1
TGCGCCAGCAGCCAAGAGTGGGGTGAAGCTTTCTTT
CASSQEWGEAFF
>-|TRBJ1-1|-|TRBV19
TGTGCCAGTAGTATCAGCCTGAACACTGAAGCTTTCTTT
CASSISLNTEAFF
>-|TRBJ1-6|-|TRBV7-9
TGTGCCAGCGGGCCCCGAGGAAGGGGCTATAATTCACCCCTCCACTTT
CASGPRGRGYNSPLHF
>-|TRBJ2-7|-|TRBV11-2
TGTGCCAGCAGCTTAGTACGGGGATCGGGCTCCTACGAGCAGTACTTC
CASSLVRGSGSYEQYF
>few|TRBJ2-2|-|TRBV7-7
TGTGCCAGCAGCTCCCTTCTGGGATCGAACACCGGGGAGCTGTTTTTT
CASSSLLGSNTGELFF
>-|TRBJ1-1|-|TRBV19
TGTGCCAGTAGTTCCGGGACCCTGAACACTGAAGCTTTCTTT
CASSSGTLNTEAFF
>-|TRBJ1-6|-|TRBV30
TGTGCCTGGAGTTCCCTGACAGGAGTAGATTCACCCCTCCACTTT
CAWSSLTGVDSPLHF
>-|TRBJ1-3|-|TRBV29-1
TGCAGCGTTGAAGAACAGGCAGGAAACACCATATATTTT
CSVEEQAGNTIYF
>once|TRBJ1-2|-|TRBV30
TGTGCCTGGGCGCTGGGCTATGGCTACACCTTC
CAWALGYGYTF
>-|TRBJ2-2|-|TRBV5-1
TGCGCCAGCAGCCGGAGTGGAAACACCGGGGAGCTGTTTTTT
CASSRSGNTGELFF
>-|TRBJ2-7|-|TRBV6-5
TGTGCCAGCAAACTCCGGGACGTTAGCAACTACGAGCAGTACTTC
CASKLRDVSNYEQYF
>-|TRBJ1-2|TRBD1|TRBV7-3
TGTGCCAGCAGCTTAACGGACAGGGAGGGCTACACCTTC
CASSLTDREGYTF
>-|TRBJ2-2|-|TRBV5-1
TGCGCCAGCAGCTTGGCTCCTAACACCGGGGAGCTGTTTTTT
CASSLAPNTGELFF
>-|TRBJ2-1|-|TRBV2
TGTGCCAGCAGGCCCAGTAGAGCTGATGAGCAGTTCTTC
CASRPSRADEQFF